Sequencing of this T cell receptor beta chain was carried out in a study of tumor-infiltrating lymphocytes in localized non-small cell lung cancer (dated by TCRdb to the early 2020s). For the study in its entirety: Several histologies were represented in the cohort, which also included both smokers and never-smokers as well as patients whose samples were collected after neoadjuvant chemotherapy. Each patient provided resected tumor tissue plus uninvolved lung tissue from the same patient, with the uninvolved lung tissue described as non-adjacent to the tumor. A total of fewer than 65 patients were included in the paired tumor versus uninvolved lung comparison of immunoSEQ T-cell fraction. In total, the ICON cohort was made up of some 160 surgical patients who had localized non-small cell lung cancer and whose tumors were resected. Flow cytometry, multiplex immunofluorescence, RNA-seq, exome sequencing and proteomics were applied to the same patients as TCR sequencing, which was one of several integrated assays.

The immunoSEQ assay used for TCR sequencing gave the T-cell fraction in both tumor and uninvolved lung tissue. The original pipeline was this. To analyze survival, patients were divided into a high T-cell fraction group (upper tertile) and a low T-cell fraction group (lower two tertiles), and the two groups were compared using a log-rank test. A signed-rank test was used to test paired tumor versus uninvolved lung differences in T-cell fraction. What TCRdb holds here is the immuneACCESS table cut down to in-frame rearrangements. Part of the clones is not present; checked against another copy, under half of the missing clones reflect an unresolved V gene, and the others are unexplained. That table supplies the V and J calls and clone size; D and trimming were determined from the DNA. The sample table holds around 3,500 clones, of which around 50% were seen once. The ten largest clones take up less than 15% of the sample.

General conclusions and limits of the study: TCRbeta sequencing supported higher T cell infiltration in tumors than in uninvolved lung tissue, consistent with immunofluorescence CD3 counts. Because different pieces of the same tissue were used for different assays, technical variation could not be separated from intratumor heterogeneity. No difference in TCR-derived T-cell fraction was observed between the flow cytometry-defined immunotypes IM1 (good prognosis) and IM2 (poor prognosis). Because assay coverage varied across patients depending on available tissue quantity, TCR sequencing was performed for only a subset of the cohort.

The CDR3 runs 16 amino acids, cysteine and phenylalanine included. Just the 48-base CDR3 DNA is kept, in frame starting at base 1. V and J lose 0 bases and 0 bases, and a span of 10 bases separates them. The germline V gene sets CDR1 to SGHRS and CDR2 to YFSETQ. Concerning this clone itself: It lacks a known antigen. No per-base quality is available; no much larger clone lies one base away.

The first patient joined ICON in the first half of 2016, and enrollment wrapped up when the last patient was enrolled in September 2018. Fresh tumor and matched uninvolved tissue for in-depth immune analyses, including TCR sequencing, were collected from a subcohort of under 85 patients. TCR sequencing was performed on DNA isolated from bulk tissue, without cell sorting. The TCR comes from a human donor with non-small cell lung cancer. The V gene is TRBV5-1 and the J gene is TRBJ2-1; no D segment can be confidently identified. Sequenced material: uninvolved lung tissue not adjacent to the tumor. The bases read TGCGCCAGCAGCTTGGCAGAACTTAGCTCCTACAATGAGCAGTTCTTC. This gives the protein CASSLAELSSYNEQFF.